A selection of T cell receptor beta chains follows, all from one sample in a study of T cell responses to AZD1222 COVID-19 vaccine. Generated by immunoSEQ multiplex PCR, the TCRdb table keeps only in-frame clones and is missing some. The sample consists of around 80,000 clones, 75% to 95% of them appearing once. The sequencing used peripheral blood, collected 28 days after the second AZD1222 dose. Receptor source: an adult who received the AZD1222 COVID-19 vaccine. Both conserved end residues are part of each CDR3. Each record gives: V gene, clone size, D gene, J gene, CDR3 protein, CDR3 DNA. A D gene is named only where the DNA matches it firmly. Part of the rows lack a size; the others show once, few, many or a class for expanded clones.

v_gene: TRBV7-8
abundance: NA
d_gene: TRBD1
j_gene: TRBJ1-2
CDR3aa: CASSLGTGLDYGYTF
CDR3nt: TGTGCCAGCAGCTTAGGGACAGGGCTGGACTATGGCTACACCTTC

v_gene: TRBV2
abundance: NA
d_gene: NA
j_gene: TRBJ2-2
CDR3aa: CASSEERNGELFF
CDR3nt: TGTGCCAGCAGTGAAGAACGGAACGGGGAGCTGTTTTTT

v_gene: TRBV4-1
abundance: NA
d_gene: NA
j_gene: TRBJ1-2
CDR3aa: CASSQVGDRGGYTF
CDR3nt: TGCGCCAGCAGCCAAGTAGGAGATAGAGGTGGCTACACCTTC

v_gene: TRBV25-1
abundance: NA
d_gene: NA
j_gene: TRBJ1-6
CDR3aa: CASSRGAHNSPLHF
CDR3nt: TGTGCCAGCAGTAGGGGCGCCCATAATTCACCCCTCCACTTT

v_gene: TRBV30
abundance: NA
d_gene: NA
j_gene: TRBJ2-3
CDR3aa: CAWKGMVITDTQYF
CDR3nt: TGTGCCTGGAAAGGGATGGTTATAACAGATACGCAGTATTTT

v_gene: TRBV30
abundance: NA
d_gene: NA
j_gene: TRBJ2-5
CDR3aa: CAWSSPRGETQYF
CDR3nt: TGTGCCTGGAGTTCCCCCCGGGGGGAGACCCAGTACTTC

v_gene: TRBV18
abundance: once
d_gene: NA
j_gene: TRBJ2-3
CDR3aa: CASSPRTDTQYF
CDR3nt: TGTGCCAGCTCACCACGGACAGATACGCAGTATTTT

v_gene: TRBV9
abundance: NA
d_gene: NA
j_gene: TRBJ2-5
CDR3aa: CASSVGMGALETQYF
CDR3nt: TGTGCCAGCAGCGTAGGCATGGGGGCGTTGGAGACTCAGTACTTC

v_gene: TRBV24-1
abundance: NA
d_gene: TRBD1
j_gene: TRBJ1-1
CDR3aa: CATSETGTEAFF
CDR3nt: TGTGCCACCAGTGAGACAGGGACCGAAGCTTTCTTT

v_gene: TRBV15
abundance: NA
d_gene: NA
j_gene: TRBJ2-3
CDR3aa: CATSREDRADTQYF
CDR3nt: TGTGCCACCAGCAGAGAGGACCGCGCAGATACGCAGTATTTT

v_gene: TRBV9
abundance: NA
d_gene: NA
j_gene: TRBJ2-1
CDR3aa: CASSVGSIAVGGEQFF
CDR3nt: TGTGCCAGCAGCGTAGGGTCGATAGCGGTTGGTGGTGAGCAGTTCTTC

v_gene: TRBV2
abundance: NA
d_gene: NA
j_gene: TRBJ2-2
CDR3aa: CASKGFGELFF
CDR3nt: TGTGCCAGCAAGGGGTTCGGGGAGCTGTTTTTT

v_gene: TRBV18
abundance: NA
d_gene: TRBD2
j_gene: TRBJ2-1
CDR3aa: CASSPAGLGHNEQFF
CDR3nt: TGTGCCAGCTCACCAGCGGGACTAGGACACAATGAGCAGTTCTTC

v_gene: TRBV19
abundance: NA
d_gene: NA
j_gene: TRBJ2-7
CDR3aa: CASSLFGTPYEQYF
CDR3nt: TGTGCCAGTAGTCTGTTCGGGACCCCCTACGAGCAGTACTTC

v_gene: TRBV10-3
abundance: NA
d_gene: NA
j_gene: TRBJ1-5
CDR3aa: CAISGDIGDQPQHF
CDR3nt: TGTGCCATCAGCGGGGACATCGGCGATCAGCCCCAGCATTTT

v_gene: TRBV19
abundance: NA
d_gene: NA
j_gene: TRBJ1-1
CDR3aa: CATRRTGQLNTEAFF
CDR3nt: TGTGCCACCAGAAGAACCGGGCAGCTAAACACTGAAGCTTTCTTT

v_gene: TRBV15
abundance: many
d_gene: NA
j_gene: TRBJ2-3
CDR3aa: CATSTRDSNTQYF
CDR3nt: TGTGCCACCAGCACCCGGGACTCCAATACGCAGTATTTT

v_gene: TRBV5-1
abundance: NA
d_gene: TRBD2
j_gene: TRBJ2-5
CDR3aa: CASSPGLAGGPQETQYF
CDR3nt: TGCGCCAGCAGCCCGGGACTAGCGGGAGGACCGCAAGAGACCCAGTACTTC

v_gene: TRBV18
abundance: NA
d_gene: NA
j_gene: TRBJ2-5
CDR3aa: CASSPRQGPEETQYF
CDR3nt: TGTGCCAGCTCACCACGTCAGGGACCTGAAGAGACCCAGTACTTC

v_gene: TRBV12-3/TRBV12-4
abundance: NA
d_gene: NA
j_gene: TRBJ1-1
CDR3aa: CASSPDSFTEAFF
CDR3nt: TGTGCCAGCAGTCCGGACAGTTTCACTGAAGCTTTCTTT

v_gene: TRBV7-2
abundance: NA
d_gene: TRBD1
j_gene: TRBJ1-2
CDR3aa: CASSLAPGQGAMNYGYTF
CDR3nt: TGTGCCAGCAGCTTAGCGCCGGGACAGGGGGCCATGAACTATGGCTACACCTTC

v_gene: TRBV10-3
abundance: NA
d_gene: TRBD2
j_gene: TRBJ2-3
CDR3aa: CAISQGLAGGTDTQYF
CDR3nt: TGTGCCATCAGCCAAGGACTAGCAGGGGGCACAGATACGCAGTATTTT

v_gene: TRBV4-3
abundance: few
d_gene: NA
j_gene: TRBJ1-4
CDR3aa: CASSQGRGVRIANEKLFF
CDR3nt: TGCGCCAGCAGCCAAGGAAGGGGGGTCAGGATAGCTAATGAAAAACTGTTTTTT